This T cell receptor (beta chain) was retrieved from a study of Graves' ophthalmopathy and Graves' hyperthyroidism. Study outcomes and limitations: Blood also harbored most expanded thyroid clonotypes above 0.001 frequency.

As for this clonotype: Its matching antigen is unknown.

V trimming: 6 bases; J trimming: 5 bases; junction bases outside the gene matches: 5. Germline assignment: CDR1 MNHNS and CDR2 SASEGT. There are 14 residues in the CDR3. RNA transcripts provided the template for amplifying TCR beta CDR3 regions. RT-PCR was first run with HTBI primers, then multiplex PCR in a second round. TCRdb re-analysed the multiplex PCR reads in MiXCR, keeping a single row per CDR3 protein. The repertoire includes hundreds of thousands of distinct CDR3 sequences, about 20% of them detected once, and approximately 6.9% sits in the top ten. The sequenced material came from peripheral blood. This clonotype was sampled from a woman aged 18-29 years with stable Graves' hyperthyroidism. Some clones in this sample may be carry-over from other donors' samples. The chain uses TRBV6-1 and TRBJ2-5; 11 positions match TRBD2. CDR3 protein: CASRTSGIGETQYF. The CDR3 DNA is TGTGCCAGCAGGACTAGCGGGATAGGTGAGACCCAGTACTTC.